Described below is a single T cell receptor beta chain sequence and its context. This specimen comes from a study of blood T cell repertoires in COVID-19. Study as a whole: Researchers got acute and convalescent COVID-19 samples from the United States, Italy and Spain.

Per the original data handling: It was from reference gene primer amplification that nucleated cell counts were estimated. Produced via immunoSEQ multiplex PCR; TCRdb's table is partial and in-frame only. D and trimming come from the DNA, and the V and J calls and clone size come from that table. The sample has about 190,000 clones, approximately 86% seen once. The CDR3 extends over 18 amino acids. J was trimmed by 3 bases and V by 0 bases; bases with no gene match: 9. Germline V gene lookup returns CDR1 SGHAT and CDR2 FQNNGV. Sequenced material: peripheral blood. The chain recombines TRBV11-2 with TRBJ2-2; 8 bases are a match to TRBD1. The TCR was taken from a man in his 70s with active or convalescent COVID-19. CDR3 loop: CASSLEGPGTGYTGELFF. The CDR3 DNA sequence: TGTGCCAGCAGCTTAGAGGGACCGGGGACAGGTTACACCGGGGAGCTGTTTTTT. The full variable domain, rest sourced from reference TRBV11-2 and TRBJ2-2, is EAGVAQSPRYKIIEKRQSVAFWCNPISGHATLYWYQQILGQGPKLLIQFQNNGVVDDSQLPKDRFSAERLKGVDSTLKIQPAKLEDSAVYLCASSLEGPGTGYTGELFFGEGSRLTVL.